A selection of T cell receptor beta chains follows, all from one sample in a study of blood T cell repertoires in COVID-19. Using immunoSEQ multiplex PCR, the repertoire was profiled, and TCRdb retains in-frame clones only, with some absent. Of 150,000 to 200,000 clones listed, approximately 80% are singletons. Sequenced sample: peripheral blood. The receptors stem from an elderly woman with active or convalescent COVID-19. CDR3s include the opening cysteine and the closing phenylalanine or tryptophan. Fields, in order: V gene, D gene, clone size, J gene, CDR3 DNA, CDR3 protein. The D gene is left open where the match is weak. The listing skips clone size in some rows; elsewhere it reads once, few, many or a size class.

V gene: TRBV6-5
D gene: .
clone size: .
J gene: TRBJ2-7
CDR3 DNA: TGTGCCAGCAGTTACCGGCCAGGGAGGACCTACGAGCAGTACTTC
CDR3 protein: CASSYRPGRTYEQYF

V gene: TRBV19
D gene: .
clone size: .
J gene: TRBJ1-5
CDR3 DNA: TGTGCCAGTAATCAACAGACCAATCAGCCCCAGCATTTT
CDR3 protein: CASNQQTNQPQHF

V gene: TRBV5-1
D gene: .
clone size: .
J gene: TRBJ1-4
CDR3 DNA: TGCGCCAGCAGCTTGGGGCAGACAACTAATGAAAAACTGTTTTTT
CDR3 protein: CASSLGQTTNEKLFF

V gene: TRBV5-4
D gene: TRBD1
clone size: .
J gene: TRBJ1-2
CDR3 DNA: TGTGCCAGCAGCTCCCCTGACAGGGTCTATGGCTACACCTTC
CDR3 protein: CASSSPDRVYGYTF

V gene: TRBV6-5
D gene: .
clone size: few
J gene: TRBJ1-2
CDR3 DNA: TGTGCCAGCGCCGGGACATTTAACTATGGCTACACCTTC
CDR3 protein: CASAGTFNYGYTF

V gene: TRBV3-1/TRBV3-2
D gene: TRBD1
clone size: .
J gene: TRBJ2-2
CDR3 DNA: TGTGCCAGCAGCCAAGATTTGGGCAGGGGGCGCCCCGGGGAGCTGTTTTTT
CDR3 protein: CASSQDLGRGRPGELFF

V gene: TRBV24-1
D gene: .
clone size: once
J gene: TRBJ2-3
CDR3 DNA: TGTGCCACCAGTGATCCTAGCACAGATACGCAGTATTTT
CDR3 protein: CATSDPSTDTQYF

V gene: TRBV5-1
D gene: TRBD2
clone size: .
J gene: TRBJ2-5
CDR3 DNA: TGCGCCAGCAGCTTGGCCGGGGGACTACAGCAAGAGACCCAGTACTTC
CDR3 protein: CASSLAGGLQQETQYF

V gene: TRBV6-2/TRBV6-3
D gene: TRBD1
clone size: .
J gene: TRBJ1-5
CDR3 DNA: TGTGCCAGCAGTTACTTCAGGGGGGCCAATCAGCCCCAGCATTTT
CDR3 protein: CASSYFRGANQPQHF

V gene: TRBV15
D gene: TRBD1
clone size: .
J gene: TRBJ1-4
CDR3 DNA: TGTGCCACCAGCAGAGGGACAGGGGATAATGAAAAACTGTTTTTT
CDR3 protein: CATSRGTGDNEKLFF

V gene: TRBV7-2
D gene: .
clone size: .
J gene: TRBJ1-2
CDR3 DNA: TGTGCCAGCAGCCCGGGATCTAAGGGAGGCTACACCTTC
CDR3 protein: CASSPGSKGGYTF

V gene: TRBV14
D gene: .
clone size: .
J gene: TRBJ1-1
CDR3 DNA: TGTGCCAGCAGCCAAGTGGGAAGGGGGTACACTGAAGCTTTCTTT
CDR3 protein: CASSQVGRGYTEAFF